This section outlines one T cell receptor (beta chain) sequence together with its context. The record originates from a study of T cell responses to AZD1222 COVID-19 vaccine. The repertoire was sequenced with immunoSEQ multiplex PCR; TCRdb's copy has only in-frame clones and lacks some. The sample records over 95,000 clones, approximately 90% being singletons. V was pared by 2 bases and J by 0 bases, with 11 bases between. The CDR3 covers 15 residues. Germline CDR1 and CDR2: SGHAT and FQNNGV. The sequenced sample was peripheral blood, obtained on day 0 of AZD1222 vaccination. The rearrangement joins TRBV11-2 to TRBJ2-7, with D perhaps matching TRBD2 (6 bases). The source of this sequence is an adult in good health. DNA for the CDR3: TGTGCCAGCAGCTTAATGCCGGGGGTCTCCTACGAGCAGTACTTC. The encoded protein is CASSLMPGVSYEQYF.